This entry lists 28 T cell receptor beta chains sequenced from one sample in a study of blood T cell repertoires in COVID-19. The protocol was immunoSEQ multiplex PCR, while the TCRdb copy is restricted to in-frame clones and leaves out a portion. Here the sample spans 250,000 to 350,000 clones, 70% to 90% being singletons. Sequenced material: PBMCs or T cells enriched from blood (not recorded which). The receptors were gathered from a woman aged 30 to 39 who had recovered from COVID-19.

The chain has TRBV19 and TRBJ1-6; D gene unclear. V lost 4 bases and J 5 bases, leaving 6 bases between the germline ends. The CDR3 has 13 residues. Germline assignment: CDR1 LNHDA and CDR2 SQIVND (reference sequence). This CDR3 reads CASSNTNNSPLHF. The CDR3 DNA reads as TGTGCCAGTAGTAACACCAATAATTCACCCCTCCACTTT. Full variable domain (outside the CDR3, taken from reference TRBV19 and TRBJ1-6): DGGITQSPKYLFRKEGQNVTLSCEQNLNHDAMYWYRQDPGQGLRLIYYSQIVNDFQKGDIAEGYSVSREKKESFPLTVTSAQKNPTAFYLCASSNTNNSPLHFGNGTRLTVT.

The chain recombines TRBV28 with TRBJ1-4; D may be TRBD1 (5 bases). Per the germline V gene, CDR1 is MDHEN and CDR2 is SYDVKM. Trimming removed 7 bases from V and 7 bases from J, with 13 bases in between. The CDR3 is made up of 13 amino acids. CDR3 DNA sequence: TGTGCCAGCATTAGGGGAATAGGTGAAAAACTGTTTTTT. The encoded protein is CASIRGIGEKLFF. The full variable domain, rest sourced from reference TRBV28 and TRBJ1-4, is DVKVTQSSRYLVKRTGEKVFLECVQDMDHENMFWYRQDPGLGLRLIYFSYDVKMKEKGDIPEGYSVSREKKERFSLILESASTNQTSMYLCASIRGIGEKLFFGSGTQLSVL.

V usage is TRBV25-1 and J usage is TRBJ1-1; D is undetermined. CDR1 is MGHDK, CDR2 SYGVNS, per germline. With 6 bases removed from V and 7 bases from J, the gap between germline ends came to 12 bases. This CDR3 has 12 residues. The CDR3, as DNA: TGTGCCAGCAGAGCCTCGACAAATGAAGCTTTCTTT. Translated: CASRASTNEAFF.

This clone was counted only a few times. The rearrangement links TRBV28 to TRBJ1-1; no reliable D call. Germline CDR1 is MDHEN and CDR2 is SYDVKM. The CDR3 has 13 residues. The V and J ends lost 5 bases and 8 bases respectively, with 15 bases between them. The CDR3 region is CASSGKLTLEAFF. CDR3 coding DNA: TGTGCCAGCAGTGGTAAACTTACCCTGGAAGCTTTCTTT.

The J gene is TRBJ1-4, the V gene TRBV19; 10 nucleotides match TRBD1. The V gene's germline CDR1 is LNHDA and CDR2 SQIVND (reference sequence). J was trimmed by 8 bases and V by 10 bases; bases with no gene match: 7. CDR3 size: 13 residues. The CDR3: CATATGGREKLFF. The CDR3 DNA reads TGTGCCACCGCGACAGGGGGCAGAGAAAAACTGTTTTTT.

V and J are TRBV27 and TRBJ1-2, with a possible D match to TRBD1 (5 bases). V gave up 1 base and J gave up 4 bases, with 7 bases separating them. This CDR3 has 13 amino acids. CDR1 is MNHEY, CDR2 SMNVEV, per germline (reference sequence). The DNA for the CDR3 is TGTGCCAGCAGTTTATTGGGGGGCTATGGCTACACCTTC. Encoded protein: CASSLLGGYGYTF.

The CDR3 DNA is TGTGCCAGCAGTTTGGCAGGGGGTCACACTGAAGCTTTCTTT. This codes for CASSLAGGHTEAFF. This chain joins TRBV27 and TRBJ1-1; 7 bases are a match to TRBD1. Per the germline V gene, CDR1 is MNHEY and CDR2 is SMNVEV (reference sequence). The CDR3 totals 14 residues. Unmatched junction bases numbered 4, after V lost 3 bases and J lost 3 bases.

Here the CDR3 DNA reads TGTGCCAGCCGAGGAGGACAGGGGAGTACTGAAGCTTTCTTT. Protein: CASRGGQGSTEAFF. The chain combines TRBV28 with TRBJ1-1; 9 bases map to TRBD1. The CDR3 is made up of 14 amino acids. CDR1 MDHEN and CDR2 SYDVKM come from the germline V gene. V shed 8 bases, J shed 5 bases, and the junction held 9 bases outside the gene matches.

There are a few counts of this clone. This chain links TRBV3-1 (or the pseudogene TRBV3-2) with TRBJ2-7; D remains unclear. CDR3 size: 13 residues. V was trimmed by 1 base and J by 6 bases, leaving 10 bases between them. Germline loops: CDR1 LGHDT, CDR2 YNNKEL (reference sequence). CDR3 loop: CASSQVLSSEQYF. For the CDR3, the DNA is TGTGCCAGCAGCCAAGTTCTAAGCTCCGAGCAGTACTTC.

This clone was counted once. The chain carries TRBV28 and TRBJ2-7; no clear D. The V gene lost 3 bases and the J gene lost 3 bases, with 12 bases spanning the gap. Germline CDR1 is MDHEN and CDR2 is SYDVKM. The CDR3 extends over 14 amino acids. The CDR3 loop is CASSFGRILYEQYF. CDR3 in DNA: TGTGCCAGCAGTTTTGGCAGGATTCTCTACGAGCAGTACTTC.

This sequence joins TRBV9 and TRBJ1-5; D not certain. V gave up 1 base and J gave up 0 bases, with 8 bases separating them. Germline V CDR1 and CDR2: SGDLS, YYNGEE. The CDR3 consists of 15 residues. As DNA, the CDR3 is TGTGCCAGCAGCGTATCGGGAAGTAGCAATCAGCCCCAGCATTTT. Protein sequence: CASSVSGSSNQPQHF.

There are a few counts of this clone. The V gene is TRBV5-8, the J gene TRBJ1-5; tentative D call: TRBD1 (6 bases). CDR3 length: 16 amino acids. CDR1 is SGHTS, CDR2 YDEGEE, per germline. V was trimmed by 1 base and J by 3 bases, leaving 14 bases between them. The CDR3 DNA is TGTGCCAGCAGCTTGAAGGGGGGGGCAGACAATCAGCCCCAGCATTTT. This translates into CASSLKGGADNQPQHF.

J is TRBJ2-7 and V is TRBV5-1; 7 bases are shared with TRBD1. The CDR3 is 16 amino acids. Germline CDR1 and CDR2: SGHRS and YFSETQ. The trim removed 0 bases at V and 3 bases at J, leaving 9 bases unmatched. The CDR3 DNA reads TGCGCCAGCAGCTTGGGAGACAGGGCCGATGGCTACGAGCAGTACTTC. Translating gives CASSLGDRADGYEQYF.

This clone was seen a single time. Other DNA sequences in the sample encode the same CDR3. The chain is built from TRBV28 and TRBJ1-2; D gene ambiguous. Trimming removed 2 bases at V and 2 bases at J, with 6 bases between. Germline V gene data show CDR1 as MDHEN and CDR2 as SYDVKM. CDR3 length: 13 amino acids. The CDR3 DNA follows: TGTGCCAGCAGTTTAGGCAGAAACTATGGCTACACCTTC. It specifies CASSLGRNYGYTF.

The chain uses TRBV9 and TRBJ1-1; D ambiguous. From germline, CDR1 is SGDLS and CDR2 YYNGEE. The CDR3 runs 13 residues. V lost 4 bases, J lost 3 bases, and 10 bases lay in between. The CDR3 region is CASSQTFYTEAFF. CDR3 bases: TGTGCCAGCAGCCAGACATTCTACACTGAAGCTTTCTTT.

The chain combines TRBV3-1 (or the pseudogene TRBV3-2) with TRBJ2-3, with D tentatively TRBD1 (6 bases). Germline values: CDR1 LGHDT, CDR2 YNNKEL (reference sequence). V dropped 0 bases and J dropped 2 bases, with 12 bases sitting between them. The CDR3 sequence is 16 residues long. The CDR3 reads CASSQDSNRATDTQYF. In DNA, the CDR3 is TGTGCCAGCAGCCAAGATAGTAACAGGGCCACAGATACGCAGTATTTT.

This rearrangement joins TRBV11-2 to TRBJ2-6, with 7 bases aligning to TRBD1. The J segment lost 0 bases and the V segment lost 2 bases, leaving 7 bases of the junction unmatched. The CDR3 covers 18 residues. Germline CDR1 reads SGHAT; CDR2 reads FQNNGV. DNA for the CDR3: TGTGCCAGCAGCTTACGGACAGGATTGAGCTCTGGGGCCAACGTCCTGACTTTC. Amino acid sequence: CASSLRTGLSSGANVLTF.

J is TRBJ2-7 and V is TRBV11-2, with 7 bases aligning to TRBD2. The germline gives CDR1 SGHAT, CDR2 FQNNGV. CDR3 length equals 15 residues. The V segment lost 3 bases and the J segment 6 bases; nucleotides outside the gene matches: 11. The CDR3 sequence: CASSFLAGEFFEQYF. The CDR3 DNA reads TGTGCCAGCAGCTTTTTGGCGGGAGAGTTCTTCGAGCAGTACTTC.

The genes are TRBV7-2 and TRBJ2-1, with D maybe TRBD2 (6 bases). The CDR3 has 12 amino acids. Per the germline V gene, CDR1 is SGHTA and CDR2 is FQGNSA. V was cut by 0 bases and J by 10 bases, with 7 bases left in between. The CDR3 bases are TGTGCCAGCAGCTTAGCGGCGGGGGAGCAGTTCTTC. Protein: CASSLAAGEQFF.

Only a few counts were recorded for this clone. The rearrangement joins TRBV30 to TRBJ1-4; weak D call: TRBD1 (6 bases). The V gene's germline CDR1 is GTSNPN and CDR2 SVGIG (reference sequence). This CDR3 is built from 14 residues. V was cut by 2 bases and J by 10 bases, with 17 bases left in between. Here the CDR3 DNA reads TGTGCCTGGAGTCGCCAACAGGGAATTGGAAAACTGTTTTTT. This translates into CAWSRQQGIGKLFF.

In DNA, the CDR3 is TGTGCCAGCAGCCGGGAGGACGAGCAGTACTTC. Amino acids: CASSREDEQYF. The chain is built from TRBV11-2 and TRBJ2-7, with 7 nucleotides matching TRBD2. This CDR3 has 11 residues. Germline trimming cut 5 bases from V and 5 bases from J; bases unmatched to any gene: 0. The V gene's germline CDR1 is SGHAT and CDR2 FQNNGV. Using reference TRBV11-2 and TRBJ2-7 for the parts outside the CDR3, the full variable domain is EAGVAQSPRYKIIEKRQSVAFWCNPISGHATLYWYQQILGQGPKLLIQFQNNGVVDDSQLPKDRFSAERLKGVDSTLKIQPAKLEDSAVYLCASSREDEQYFGPGTRLTVT.

The chain carries TRBV6-2 or TRBV6-3 and TRBJ1-2; D remains ambiguous. This CDR3 has 13 residues. The V end was cut by 2 bases, the J end by 4 bases, with 8 bases between. Germline CDR1 is MNHEY and CDR2 is SVGEGT. The CDR3 here is CASSYPTSYGYTF. The DNA for the CDR3 is TGTGCCAGCAGTTACCCGACAAGCTATGGCTACACCTTC.

The V gene is TRBV2, the J gene TRBJ1-6, with TRBD1 matching over 8 bases. Germline V gene data show CDR1 as SNHLY and CDR2 as FYNNEI. This CDR3 is 14 amino acids long. V gave up 6 bases and J gave up 11 bases; unmatched junction bases: 9. CDR3 loop: CASRDDRGPTPLHF. The DNA for the CDR3 is TGTGCCAGCAGGGATGACAGGGGCCCTACACCCCTCCACTTT. Looking up the rest from reference TRBV2 and TRBJ1-6 gives the full variable domain: EPEVTQTPSHQVTQMGQEVILRCVPISNHLYFYWYRQILGQKVEFLVSFYNNEISEKSEIFDDQFSVERPDGSNFTLKIRSTKLEDSAMYFCASRDDRGPTPLHFGNGTRLTVT.

The genes are TRBV6-4 and TRBJ2-3, with D unclear. This CDR3 is built from 14 residues. Germline-derived CDR1 and CDR2 are MRHNA and SNTAGT. Trimming cost V 6 bases and J 2 bases, with 12 bases left between them. The CDR3 sequence is CASSARFFTDTQYF. The CDR3 DNA is TGTGCCAGCAGCGCACGGTTTTTCACAGATACGCAGTATTTT.

This clone has only one observation. V gene TRBV28 combines with J gene TRBJ2-2; TRBD1 matches 8 bases. The CDR3 consists of 15 residues. The V segment lost 2 bases and the J segment 4 bases; nucleotides outside the gene matches: 3. Germline V gene lookup returns CDR1 MDHEN and CDR2 SYDVKM. CDR3 amino acids: CASSLDQGATGELFF. DNA for the CDR3: TGTGCCAGCAGTTTAGACCAGGGGGCCACCGGGGAGCTGTTTTTT.

Concerning this clone: Other DNA sequences in this sample translate to the same CDR3. The J gene is TRBJ2-3, the V gene TRBV11-2; 14 bases are shared with TRBD2. This CDR3 comprises 16 residues. Germline CDR1 SGHAT, CDR2 FQNNGV. The V and J ends lost 3 bases and 1 base, in that order; junction bases with no gene match: 0. DNA for the CDR3: TGTGCCAGCAGCTTGGGACTAGCGGGGGGCACAGATACGCAGTATTTT. This gives the protein CASSLGLAGGTDTQYF.

This clone appeared once. The chain combines TRBV5-1 with TRBJ2-7, with TRBD1 matching over 8 bases. V lost 0 bases and J lost 5; bases outside the gene matches: 4. The CDR3 totals 14 residues. Germline V gives CDR1 SGHRS, CDR2 YFSETQ. The CDR3, as DNA: TGCGCCAGCAGCTTGGGACAGGGGATCCACGAGCAGTACTTC. Amino acid sequence: CASSLGQGIHEQYF.

This chain links TRBV28 with TRBJ1-3, with D hard to call. Germline CDR1 is MDHEN and CDR2 is SYDVKM. Deletions cut 4 bases from V and 7 bases from J, with 11 bases between. The CDR3 runs 13 residues. The CDR3 protein is CASSSPKPNTIYF. The CDR3 DNA follows: TGTGCCAGCAGTTCCCCAAAGCCGAACACCATATATTTT.